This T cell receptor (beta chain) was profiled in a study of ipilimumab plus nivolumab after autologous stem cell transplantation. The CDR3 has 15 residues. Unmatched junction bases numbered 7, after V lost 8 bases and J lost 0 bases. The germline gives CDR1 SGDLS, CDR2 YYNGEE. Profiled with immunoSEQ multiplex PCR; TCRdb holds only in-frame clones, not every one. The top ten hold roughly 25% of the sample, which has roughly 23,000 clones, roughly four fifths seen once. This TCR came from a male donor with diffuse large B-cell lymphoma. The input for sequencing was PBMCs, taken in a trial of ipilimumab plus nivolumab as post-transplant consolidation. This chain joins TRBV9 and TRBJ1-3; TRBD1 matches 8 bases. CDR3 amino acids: CASNQGAGSGNTIYF. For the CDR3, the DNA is TGTGCCAGTAACCAGGGGGCGGGCTCTGGAAACACCATATATTTT.